The following is a T cell receptor (beta chain) sequence with its context. Its antigen is not known. This record comes from a study of cytomegalovirus exposure and HLA in healthy donors. General observations from the study: TCR beta sequences reportedly predicted most subjects' HLA-A and HLA-B alleles accurately. It was taken for granted in presence/absence analyses that sequencing depth across donors was roughly uniform. After further analysis at a later stage, 16,951 TCR beta sequences were associated with HLA alleles at 0.05 false discovery rate.

The V end lost 4 bases, the J end lost 0 bases, and 12 bases lay between the germline ends. The CDR3 length is 15 residues. The germline V gene encodes CDR1 SGHDT and CDR2 YYEEEE. Unrecorded immune exposure was likely among donors, who were nominally healthy when sampled. The PCR ran on 60 Vbeta and 13 Jbeta primers. TCRdb's copy holds only in-frame clones and misses some; the assay was immunoSEQ multiplex PCR. The repertoire has around 37,000 clones, roughly 80% of them found once; the top ten carry approximately 3%. Sequenced sample: PBMCs. The clonotype originates from a man between 45 and 60 years old in good health and CMV-seronegative. The gene calls are TRBV5-6 and TRBJ2-3; possibly TRBD2 for D (6 bases). CDR3 nucleotides: TGTGCCAGCAGCGGGGGAGGCCCTAGCACAGATACGCAGTATTTT. Amino acid sequence: CASSGGGPSTDTQYF.